The T cell receptor beta chain described here comes from a study of Graves' ophthalmopathy and Graves' hyperthyroidism (dated by TCRdb to about 2018). Turning to the overall study: Stable hyperthyroidism was defined as no progression to ophthalmopathy within 18 months of follow-up. TCR beta repertoire signatures were used to distinguish Graves' ophthalmopathy from Graves' hyperthyroidism and to predict progression to ophthalmopathy. In total, 135 blood samples were TCR-sequenced: around 42 ophthalmopathy, around 75 hyperthyroidism and some 17 hyperthyroidism-to-ophthalmopathy patients. To explore V-J signatures that distinguish ophthalmopathy from hyperthyroidism, a discovery set of roughly 98 patients was enrolled, made up of about 40 with ophthalmopathy and fewer than 60 with stable hyperthyroidism. An independent validation cohort comprised 18 hyperthyroidism patients and 15 to 17 patients who later progressed from hyperthyroidism to ophthalmopathy. In several hyperthyroidism patients, the T-cell repertoire of thyroid tissue was compared with the T-cell repertoire of blood. Following sampling, methimazole starting at 30 mg daily was administered to hyperthyroidism patients, and high-dose intravenous methylprednisolone was administered to ophthalmopathy patients. Study-wide findings and limitations: Most of the expanded thyroid clonotypes with a frequency above 0.001 were also detected in blood, and it was suggested that the thyroid immune response may be reflected by blood repertoires. The 13-signature model separated ophthalmopathy from stable hyperthyroidism with roughly 90% sensitivity and roughly 84% specificity in cross-validation, and 80%/75% in the test set. In validation, the model predicted ophthalmopathy progression with roughly 68% sensitivity and approximately 78% specificity; approximately 12 predicted patients were CT-confirmed with GO in a median of about 6.2 months. No statistical method was used to set the sample size in advance, and the investigators knew which group each participant was assigned to.

CDR1 SGHDN and CDR2 FVKESK were looked up in the germline V gene. From the cysteine through the phenylalanine, the CDR3 covers 15 amino acids. This entry keeps only the CDR3 DNA: 45 bases, framed from base 1. Deletion took 0 bases off V and 0 bases off J, with a span of 8 bases between the germline ends. The hyperthyroidism patients were 18 to 65 years old and newly diagnosed, with a disease duration of less than 2 months. Patients were excluded if they had other autoimmune diseases, uncontrolled infections, pregnancy or lactation. Diagnosis was based on clinical symptoms, serum thyroxine, TRAb, thyroid ultrasound and orbital computed tomography. Total RNA was extracted using Trizol reagent, and RNA quality was checked on an Agilent 2100 Bioanalyzer. Notes on this clonotype: Its cognate antigen has yet to be identified. Base-call qualities are not available, and no considerably larger clone is one nucleotide away.

For repertoire sequencing, the TCR beta CDR3 regions were amplified from RNA transcripts. The first round of RT-PCR was done with HTBI primers and the Qiagen OneStep RT-PCR kit, and was followed by a second round of multiplex PCR, then size selection and purification. Libraries were sequenced on an Illumina HiSeq2000 using paired-end 100 bp reads. Turning to the authors' computational methods: SOAPnuke was used to process the reads, removing any read that contained adapters or uncalled bases, had a mean Phred below 15, or lacked an exact match to the constant primer or identifier. COPE v1.2.5 was used to merge high-quality paired reads. Unique nucleotide sequences were defined as clonotypes and aligned to IMGT TRB V, D and J references using MiTCR v1.1. Analysis was restricted to V-J combinations with a frequency above 0.0001, which covered 98% to 99.2% of repertoires. For each V-J combination, a TCR clonal expansion and chaos score was defined as the ratio of F50 clonal expansion to chaos observed in the TCRdist matrix. Features were reduced by Welch's t-statistics and random forest to some 13 V-J combinations, which fed a naive Bayes classifier. The similarity between thyroid and blood repertoires was quantified using the Morisita-Horn index. TCRdb reran the public reads through fastp at Q25 and MiXCR, keeping productive beta chains. Identical CDR3 proteins give one entry, which carries the most common genes and DNA. V and J calls and clone size were set by TCRdb, not the authors. For this sample there are approximately 1.2 million distinct CDR3 sequences; about two fifths appear just once. The leading ten clones occupy roughly 10% of the sample.

The receptor chain draws on TRBV14 and TRBJ1-2, with an unclear D gene assignment. Specimen: peripheral blood or thyroid tissue (not recorded which). The origin of this receptor is an adult man with Graves' hyperthyroidism. The CDR3 reads CASSQDPDANYGYTF. The DNA sequence is given as TGTGCCAGCAGCCAAGATCCCGACGCTAACTATGGCTACACCTTC.